The TCR beta chain described here comes from a study of T cell responses to AZD1222 COVID-19 vaccine. Study-wide results and limits: The study reported that nearly half of spike-specific TCRs target unmutated variant regions.

Assay used: immunoSEQ multiplex PCR; TCRdb lists only in-frame clones, some missing. The table has about 180,000 clones, 80% to 95% seen once. As concerns this clone: Its antigen is unidentified.

The CDR3 extends over 17 amino acids. Germline loops: CDR1 SGDLS, CDR2 YYNGEE. V lost 5 bases to trimming and J lost 1 base; unmatched junction nucleotides: 9. The receptor's source is an adult who received the AZD1222 COVID-19 vaccine. This chain connects TRBV9 to TRBJ1-6; 7 bases map to TRBD1. This specimen was peripheral blood, taken 28 days after the second AZD1222 dose. The DNA for the CDR3 is TGTGCCAGCAGTTGGTTGGACAGGAGATCCTATAATTCACCCCTCCACTTT. Amino acids: CASSWLDRRSYNSPLHF.